The 17 T cell receptor beta chains below come from one sample, sequenced in a study of blood T cell repertoires in COVID-19. Only in-frame clones appear in the TCRdb table, and some are missing; sequencing was by immunoSEQ multiplex PCR. The sample holds 15,000 to 20,000 clones; roughly three quarters are singletons and the top ten take 6.5% to 9%. The sample consisted of peripheral blood. These receptors were collected from a man in his sixties with acute or convalescent COVID-19.

This clone was observed a handful of times. This sequence joins TRBV5-1 and TRBJ2-2; maybe TRBD1 (6 bases). Trimming removed 3 bases at V and 1 base at J, with 7 bases between. Germline V gives CDR1 SGHRS, CDR2 YFSETQ. The CDR3 spans 14 residues. The CDR3: CASSSGQNTGELFF. The CDR3 coding sequence is TGCGCCAGCAGCTCGGGACAGAACACCGGGGAGCTGTTTTTT.

The chain couples TRBV20-1 to TRBJ2-7, with a possible D match to TRBD1 (6 bases). Germline V CDR1 and CDR2: DFQATT, SNEGSKA (reference sequence). The CDR3 totals 13 residues. The V gene lost 3 bases and the J gene lost 4 bases, with 13 bases spanning the gap. The CDR3 DNA reads as TGCAGTGCTAGTCCCGAGACAGGATACGAGCAGTACTTC. This gives the protein CSASPETGYEQYF.

This clone was seen more than once but under ten times. This rearrangement joins TRBV5-8 to TRBJ1-3; possible D gene TRBD1, 6 bases. This CDR3 spans 15 amino acids. Germline V gives CDR1 SGHTS, CDR2 YDEGEE. Trimming took 2 bases from V and 2 from J, leaving 11 bases between them. The CDR3 region has the DNA TGTGCCAGCAGCTTTACAGGGAGAACTGGAAACACCATATATTTT. Translation gives CASSFTGRTGNTIYF.

The chain links TRBV27 to TRBJ2-1, with D perhaps matching TRBD1 (6 bases). CDR1 and CDR2 from the germline V gene are MNHEY and SMNVEV (reference sequence). The germline V and J ends were trimmed by 5 bases and 6 bases, with 8 bases remaining between them. This CDR3 is built from 12 residues. The CDR3 loop is CASSRGGNEQFF. Written as DNA, the CDR3 is TGTGCCAGCAGTAGAGGGGGCAATGAGCAGTTCTTC.

V usage is TRBV18 and J usage is TRBJ2-5, with D possibly being TRBD2 (5 bases). Trimming pared 5 bases from V and 4 bases from J, leaving 8 bases between. The V gene's germline CDR1 is KGHSH and CDR2 LQKENI. CDR3 length: 12 residues. CDR3 DNA sequence: TGTGCCAGCTCAGTGGCGGGAGAGACCCAGTACTTC. This sequence encodes CASSVAGETQYF.

The rearrangement joins TRBV11-2 to TRBJ2-6, with D uncertain. V lost 5 bases and J 5 bases, leaving 7 bases between the germline ends. Germline V gives CDR1 SGHAT, CDR2 FQNNGV. The CDR3 sequence is 13 residues long. The DNA of the CDR3 is TGTGCCAGCAGCAACGACAGGGCCAACGTCCTGACTTTC. Residues: CASSNDRANVLTF.

The V gene is TRBV19, the J gene TRBJ2-3; D ambiguous. Germline values: CDR1 LNHDA, CDR2 SQIVND (reference sequence). The CDR3 is 14 amino acids. Trimming took off 4 bases at V and 2 bases at J, with 10 bases between the two ends. The CDR3 coding sequence is TGTGCCAGTAGTAGCGGATTGGACACAGATACGCAGTATTTT. Translating gives CASSSGLDTDTQYF.

The chain employs TRBV5-1 and TRBJ2-2, with 9 bases identical to TRBD1. The germline V gene has CDR1 SGHRS and CDR2 YFSETQ. The CDR3 length is 14 residues. The J segment lost 5 bases and the V segment lost 4 bases, leaving 3 bases of the junction unmatched. In nucleotides, the CDR3 is TGCGCCAGCAGCGCCGGGACAGGGACCGGGGAGCTGTTTTTT. Amino acids: CASSAGTGTGELFF.

This clone was recorded only once. The CDR3 nucleotides are TGTGCCAGCAGCTTAGCGGGGGGAGCGGGTGGCTACACCTTC. It yields the protein CASSLAGGAGGYTF. The chain employs TRBV7-8 and TRBJ1-2; the D gene is possibly TRBD1 (5 bases). The CDR3 consists of 14 residues. The V gene lost 0 bases and the J gene lost 7 bases, with 12 bases spanning the gap. Per germline, CDR1 SGHVS and CDR2 FQNEAQ.

This rearrangement joins TRBV18 to TRBJ2-5; D remains ambiguous. The CDR3 covers 17 residues. Per the germline V gene, CDR1 is KGHSH and CDR2 is LQKENI. Trimming took off 3 bases at V and 5 bases at J, with 22 bases between the two ends. CDR3 sequence reads: CASSPSSASDRSETQYF. CDR3 DNA sequence: TGTGCCAGCTCACCCTCCTCCGCGAGCGATCGATCTGAGACCCAGTACTTC.

The chain recombines TRBV2 with TRBJ1-2; 8 nucleotides agree with TRBD1. The CDR3 is made up of 13 amino acids. The V and J ends lost 8 bases and 6 bases, in that order; junction bases with no gene match: 8. Germline CDR1 SNHLY, CDR2 FYNNEI. The CDR3 DNA reads TGTGCCAGCTCAACAGGGGGGTTAGATGGCTACACCTTC. Its protein is CASSTGGLDGYTF.

The chain employs TRBV15 and TRBJ2-3, with D unclear. The CDR3 consists of 14 residues. Germline assignment: CDR1 LNHNV and CDR2 YYDKDF (reference sequence). Trimming pared 1 base from V and 2 bases from J, leaving 7 bases between. The CDR3 bases are TGTGCCACCAGCAGAGGGCTCGACACAGATACGCAGTATTTT. It encodes CATSRGLDTDTQYF.

The chain is built from TRBV9 and TRBJ2-5; tentatively, D is TRBD2 (6 bases). V lost 3 bases to trimming and J lost 2 bases, with 17 bases between them. The CDR3 consists of 16 residues. Germline V gene data show CDR1 as SGDLS and CDR2 as YYNGEE. CDR3 nucleotides: TGTGCCAGCAGCGATCTTGGCGGGGCTCATCAAGAGACCCAGTACTTC. This sequence encodes CASSDLGGAHQETQYF.

The chain is built from TRBV29-1 and TRBJ1-2; a possible D gene is TRBD1 (5 bases). With 5 bases removed from V and 4 bases from J, the gap between germline ends came to 14 bases. CDR3 length: 13 residues. Germline V lookup: CDR1 SQVTM, CDR2 ANQGSEA. This CDR3 is CSVLRQTSYGYTF. The CDR3 DNA follows: TGCAGCGTTCTGAGACAGACAAGCTATGGCTACACCTTC.

This clone was seen a single time. This chain joins TRBV11-2 and TRBJ1-1; TRBD1 matches at 7 bases. Germline V gene data show CDR1 as SGHAT and CDR2 as FQNNGV. After removal of 5 bases from V and 11 bases from J, the junction contained 5 bases not matched to a gene. The CDR3 contains 11 residues. CDR3 bases: TGTGCCAGCAGCCCCGGGACAGCTGCTTTCTTT. Protein: CASSPGTAAFF. The full variable domain, its missing parts supplied by reference TRBV11-2 and TRBJ1-1, is EAGVAQSPRYKIIEKRQSVAFWCNPISGHATLYWYQQILGQGPKLLIQFQNNGVVDDSQLPKDRFSAERLKGVDSTLKIQPAKLEDSAVYLCASSPGTAAFFGQGTRLTVV.

The V call is TRBV13, the J call TRBJ1-3; weak D call: TRBD1 (5 bases). V lost 5 bases and J 4 bases, leaving 15 bases between the germline ends. The CDR3 covers 15 residues. Germline V CDR1 and CDR2: PRHDT, FYEKMQ (reference sequence). The CDR3 coding sequence is TGTGCCAGCAGCGAAGGGGACCGGGAGGGAAACACCATATATTTT. As protein: CASSEGDREGNTIYF.

The chain combines TRBV5-6 with TRBJ1-2, with D perhaps matching TRBD1 (6 bases). CDR1 and CDR2 from the germline V gene are SGHDT and YYEEEE. CDR3 size: 15 residues. V lost 2 bases to trimming and J lost 3 bases, with 14 bases between them. The CDR3 nucleotides are TGTGCCAGCAGCTTTAGTGGACAGTCCTACTATGGCTACACCTTC. It specifies CASSFSGQSYYGYTF.